Listed below are T cell receptor beta chains from one sample, sequenced in a study of T cell repertoires in cytomegalovirus infection. Their cognate antigens are unknown. TCRdb ran MiXCR on the reads and lists one entry per CDR3 protein. Here the sample spans a few hundred thousand distinct CDR3 sequences, about 35% being singletons. Sequencing used cultured PBMCs, obtained from culture after CMV antigen stimulation. The receptors originated from a human donor in good health (CMV status not recorded). Some clones in this sample may be carry-over from other donors' samples. CDR3s leave out the opening cysteine and the closing phenylalanine or tryptophan.

J gene	CDR3 length	V gene	CDR3 protein
TRBJ2-3	12	TRBV19	ATADRGRGDTQY
TRBJ2-1	14	TRBV7-6	ASSFGGGLVHNEQF
TRBJ1-4	12	TRBV7-8	ASSTRREPEKLF
TRBJ2-2	13	TRBV5-1	ASSLRTMNTGELF
TRBJ2-5	11	TRBV7-7	ASSTDRGETQY
TRBJ2-1	12	TRBV29-1	SVGGLSLYNEQF
TRBJ2-3	14	TRBV6-5	ASSYSPAGGEDTQY
TRBJ1-5	13	TRBV12-3/TRBV12-4	ASSVQGMTNQPQH
TRBJ2-1	18	TRBV5-6	ASSNIRLAGGGPVNNEQF
TRBJ2-5	12	TRBV28	ASSARGSQETQY
TRBJ2-3	13	TRBV30	AWSVSGQGGDTQY
TRBJ2-1	13	TRBV19	ASTLGQISYNEQF
TRBJ2-2	13	TRBV5-4	ASSLDQGNTGELF
TRBJ2-1	12	TRBV20-1	SAHPKSSYNEQF
TRBJ1-1	10	TRBV28	ASRGTSPKAF
TRBJ1-5	13	TRBV7-2	ASSFRGERNQPQH
TRBJ2-6	14	TRBV6-1	ASSALTRSGANVLT
TRBJ2-2	12	TRBV10-2	ASRSTGSAGELF
TRBJ1-2	11	TRBV12-3/TRBV12-4	ASRRDKNYGYT
TRBJ2-5	12	TRBV7-9	ASSLYRDQETQY
TRBJ2-5	11	TRBV10-2	ASMVAGVETQY
TRBJ2-5	12	TRBV7-9	ASSLTQGGETQY
TRBJ2-5	12	TRBV19	ASSVTGLSETQY